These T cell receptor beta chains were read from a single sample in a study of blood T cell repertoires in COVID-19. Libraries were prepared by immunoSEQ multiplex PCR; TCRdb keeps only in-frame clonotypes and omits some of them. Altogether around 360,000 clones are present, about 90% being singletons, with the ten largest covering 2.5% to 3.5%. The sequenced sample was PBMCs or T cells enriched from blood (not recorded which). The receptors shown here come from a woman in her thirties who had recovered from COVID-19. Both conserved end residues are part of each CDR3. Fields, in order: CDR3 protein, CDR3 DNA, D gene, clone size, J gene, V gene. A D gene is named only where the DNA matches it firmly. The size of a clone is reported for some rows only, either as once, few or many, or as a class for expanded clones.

CASSLGTGSSNEQFF | TGCGCCAGCAGCTTGGGGACAGGGAGTTCGAATGAGCAGTTCTTC | TRBD1 | NA | TRBJ2-1 | TRBV5-1
CASSYQGTTDTQYF | TGTGCCAGCAGTTATCAGGGGACCACAGATACGCAGTATTTT | NA | NA | TRBJ2-3 | TRBV6-5
CASSPPAGLGVGTDTQYF | TGTGCCAGCAGCCCTCCCGCGGGGTTAGGGGTGGGGACAGATACGCAGTATTTT | NA | NA | TRBJ2-3 | TRBV11-2
CASSLTGQGARGYTF | TGCGCCAGCAGCTTGACCGGACAGGGGGCGCGTGGCTACACCTTC | TRBD1 | NA | TRBJ1-2 | TRBV5-1
CASSVTQGSGAFF | TGTGCCAGCAGCGTAACGCAGGGCTCAGGGGCTTTCTTT | NA | NA | TRBJ1-1 | TRBV7-3
CASRVTETYEQYF | TGTGCCAGCAGGGTAACGGAGACCTACGAGCAGTACTTC | NA | NA | TRBJ2-7 | TRBV28
CASRPQGGVIDGYTF | TGTGCCAGCAGACCCCAGGGGGGAGTAATCGATGGCTACACCTTC | TRBD1 | NA | TRBJ1-2 | TRBV28
CASRAEETQYF | TGTGCCAGCAGGGCAGAAGAGACCCAGTACTTC | NA | NA | TRBJ2-5 | TRBV3-1/TRBV3-2
CASSIGQGVDEQFF | TGTGCCAGTAGTATCGGACAGGGGGTCGATGAGCAGTTCTTC | TRBD1 | NA | TRBJ2-1 | TRBV19
CASSPTAGNYGYTF | TGTGCCAGCAGTCCGACGGCCGGGAACTATGGCTACACCTTC | NA | once | TRBJ1-2 | TRBV27
CASSPSTGDTDTQYF | TGTGCCAGCAGCCCCTCAACAGGCGACACAGATACGCAGTATTTT | NA | once | TRBJ2-3 | TRBV3-1/TRBV3-2
CASSKQGSHEQYF | TGTGCCAGCAGTAAACAGGGTTCCCACGAGCAGTACTTC | NA | NA | TRBJ2-7 | TRBV11-2
CASSPAGEKLFF | TGTGCCAGCAGCCCTGCGGGAGAAAAACTGTTTTTT | NA | NA | TRBJ1-4 | TRBV3-1/TRBV3-2
CASSFGQNSYNEQFF | TGTGCCAGCAGTTTCGGACAAAACTCCTACAATGAGCAGTTCTTC | NA | NA | TRBJ2-1 | TRBV27
CASSPPGQGAYGYTF | TGTGCCAGTAGTCCCCCTGGACAGGGGGCCTATGGCTACACCTTC | TRBD1 | NA | TRBJ1-2 | TRBV19
CASSMGLSGANVLTF | TGTGCCAGTAGTATGGGGCTCTCTGGGGCCAACGTCCTGACTTTC | NA | NA | TRBJ2-6 | TRBV19
CASSLARVGELFF | TGTGCCAGCAGCTTAGCGAGGGTCGGGGAGCTGTTTTTT | NA | NA | TRBJ2-2 | TRBV7-3
CASSYVGEAETQYF | TGTGCCAGCAGTTACGTAGGGGAAGCAGAGACCCAGTACTTC | NA | NA | TRBJ2-5 | TRBV6-5
CASSEVRGIGNTIYF | TGTGCCAGCAGTGAGGTCAGGGGAATTGGAAACACCATATATTTT | NA | NA | TRBJ1-3 | TRBV2
CASKGRGRLSDTQYF | TGTGCCAGCAAGGGCAGGGGGCGGTTGTCAGATACGCAGTATTTT | TRBD1 | NA | TRBJ2-3 | TRBV6-5